This T cell receptor beta chain appears in the sequencing data of a study of cytomegalovirus exposure and HLA in healthy donors. The wider study: In a previous analysis, 110 million or so unique TCR beta sequences were found from 170 million or so T cells. Study findings and constraints: A missense DCLRE1C variant was associated with V- and J-gene trimming of TCR beta chains in a later analysis, and an independent cohort replicated the association. Presence/absence results assume similar sequencing depth per donor, which may not hold.

The CDR3 loop spans 16 amino acids. From germline, CDR1 is SGHAT and CDR2 FQNNGV. V was pared by 5 bases and J by 2 bases, with 9 bases of the junction left unmatched. Primers for the PCR totalled 60 Vbeta and 13 Jbeta. Only in-frame clones appear in the TCRdb table, and some are missing; sequencing was by immunoSEQ multiplex PCR. Its clone listing holds about 50,000 clones. On this clone itself: Its antigen remains unidentified.

The specimen was PBMCs. V gene TRBV11-2 combines with J gene TRBJ2-7, with 10 positions matching TRBD2. The TCR originated in a woman younger than 35 in good health and CMV-seronegative. The CDR3 spells CASSPSSGRAPYEQYF. DNA of the CDR3: TGTGCCAGCAGCCCTTCAAGCGGGAGGGCGCCCTACGAGCAGTACTTC.